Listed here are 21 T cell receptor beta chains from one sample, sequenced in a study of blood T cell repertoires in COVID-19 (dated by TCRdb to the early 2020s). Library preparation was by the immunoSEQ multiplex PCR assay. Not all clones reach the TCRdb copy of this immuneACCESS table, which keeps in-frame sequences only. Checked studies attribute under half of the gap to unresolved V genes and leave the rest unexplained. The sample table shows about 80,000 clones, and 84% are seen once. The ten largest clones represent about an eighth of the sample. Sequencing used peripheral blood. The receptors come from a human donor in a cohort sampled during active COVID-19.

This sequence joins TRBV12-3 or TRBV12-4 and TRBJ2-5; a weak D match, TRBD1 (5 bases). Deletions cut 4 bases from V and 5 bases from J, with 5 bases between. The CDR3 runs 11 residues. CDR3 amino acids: CASSSGETQYF. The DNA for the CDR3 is TGTGCCAGCAGTTCAGGGGAGACCCAGTACTTC.

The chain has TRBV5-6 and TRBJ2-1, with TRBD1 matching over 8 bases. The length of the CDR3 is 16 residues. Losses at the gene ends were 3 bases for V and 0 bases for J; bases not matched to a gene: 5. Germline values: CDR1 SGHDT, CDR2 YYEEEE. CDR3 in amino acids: CASSYMTGASYNEQFF. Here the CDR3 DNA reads TGTGCCAGCAGCTACATGACAGGGGCCTCCTACAATGAGCAGTTCTTC.

The CDR3 sequence is CASRADTLEAFF. In nucleotides, the CDR3 is TGTGCCAGCAGGGCGGACACCCTAGAAGCTTTCTTT. The J gene is TRBJ1-1, the V gene TRBV2; D possibly corresponds to TRBD1 (5 bases). Germline CDR1 and CDR2: SNHLY and FYNNEI. This CDR3 has 12 amino acids. Trimming left V 6 bases short and J 8 bases short, with 13 bases between. Filled out from reference TRBV2 and TRBJ1-1, the complete variable domain reads EPEVTQTPSHQVTQMGQEVILRCVPISNHLYFYWYRQILGQKVEFLVSFYNNEISEKSEIFDDQFSVERPDGSNFTLKIRSTKLEDSAMYFCASRADTLEAFFGQGTRLTVV.

The chain's CDR3 is CASSLTTGLIATEAFF. The CDR3 DNA reads as TGTGCCAGCAGCCTCACGACAGGGTTGATCGCCACTGAAGCTTTCTTT. V usage is TRBV11-2 and J usage is TRBJ1-1, with 7 bases lining up with TRBD1. Germline-derived CDR1 and CDR2 are SGHAT and FQNNGV. The length of the CDR3 is 16 residues. The V segment lost 5 bases and the J segment 4 bases; nucleotides outside the gene matches: 13.

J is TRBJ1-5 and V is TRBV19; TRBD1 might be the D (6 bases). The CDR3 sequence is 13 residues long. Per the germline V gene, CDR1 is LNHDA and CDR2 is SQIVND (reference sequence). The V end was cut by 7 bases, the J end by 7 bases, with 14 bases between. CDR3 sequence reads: CASKGVLQQPQHF. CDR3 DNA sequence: TGTGCCAGTAAGGGGGTCTTGCAACAGCCCCAGCATTTT.

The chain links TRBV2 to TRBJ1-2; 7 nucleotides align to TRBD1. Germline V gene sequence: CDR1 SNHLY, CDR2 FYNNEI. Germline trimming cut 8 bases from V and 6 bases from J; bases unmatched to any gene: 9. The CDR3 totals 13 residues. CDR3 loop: CASVRQGLNGYTF. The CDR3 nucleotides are TGTGCCAGCGTCCGACAGGGTCTAAATGGCTACACCTTC. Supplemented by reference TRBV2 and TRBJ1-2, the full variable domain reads EPEVTQTPSHQVTQMGQEVILRCVPISNHLYFYWYRQILGQKVEFLVSFYNNEISEKSEIFDDQFSVERPDGSNFTLKIRSTKLEDSAMYFCASVRQGLNGYTFGSGTRLTVV.

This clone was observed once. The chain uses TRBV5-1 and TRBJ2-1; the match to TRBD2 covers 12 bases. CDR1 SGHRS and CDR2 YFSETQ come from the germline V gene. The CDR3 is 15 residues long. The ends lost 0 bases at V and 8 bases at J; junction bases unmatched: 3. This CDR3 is CASSLGLAGEDEQFF. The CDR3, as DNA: TGCGCCAGCAGCTTGGGACTAGCGGGGGAGGATGAGCAGTTCTTC.

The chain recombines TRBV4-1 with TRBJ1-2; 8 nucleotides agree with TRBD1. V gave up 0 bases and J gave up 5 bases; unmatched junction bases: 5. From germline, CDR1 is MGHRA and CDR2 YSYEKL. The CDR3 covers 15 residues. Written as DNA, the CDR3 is TGCGCCAGCAGCCAAGATGGTAACAGGGGGTATGGCTACACCTTC. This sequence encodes CASSQDGNRGYGYTF.

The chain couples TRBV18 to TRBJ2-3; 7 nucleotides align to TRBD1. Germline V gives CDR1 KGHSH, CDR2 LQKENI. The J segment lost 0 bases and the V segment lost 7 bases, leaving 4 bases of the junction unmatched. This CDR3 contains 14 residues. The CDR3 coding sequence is TGTGCCAGCTTGGGACAGATGAGCACAGATACGCAGTATTTT. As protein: CASLGQMSTDTQYF.

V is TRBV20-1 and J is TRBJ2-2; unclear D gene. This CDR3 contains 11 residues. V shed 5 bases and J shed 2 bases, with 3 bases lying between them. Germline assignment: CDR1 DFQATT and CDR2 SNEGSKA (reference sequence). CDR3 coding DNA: TGCAGTGCTCTAAACACCGGGGAGCTGTTTTTT. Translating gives CSALNTGELFF.

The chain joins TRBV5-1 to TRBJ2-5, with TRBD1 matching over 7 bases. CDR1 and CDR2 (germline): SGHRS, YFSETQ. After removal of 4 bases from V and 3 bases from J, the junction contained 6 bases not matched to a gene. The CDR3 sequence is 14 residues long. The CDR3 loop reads CASSLLTGEETQYF. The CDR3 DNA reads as TGCGCCAGCAGCCTCCTAACAGGGGAAGAGACCCAGTACTTC.

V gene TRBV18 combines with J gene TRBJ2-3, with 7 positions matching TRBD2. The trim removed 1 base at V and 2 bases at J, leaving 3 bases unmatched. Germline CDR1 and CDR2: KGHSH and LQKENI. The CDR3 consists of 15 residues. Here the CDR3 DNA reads TGTGCCAGCTCACCACGGCGGGGGACCACAGATACGCAGTATTTT. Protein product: CASSPRRGTTDTQYF.

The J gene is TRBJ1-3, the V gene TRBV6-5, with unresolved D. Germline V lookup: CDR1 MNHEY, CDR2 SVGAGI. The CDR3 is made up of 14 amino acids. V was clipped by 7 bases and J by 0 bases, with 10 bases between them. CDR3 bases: TGTGCCAGCATCTTACACGTCTCTGGAAACACCATATATTTT. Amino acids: CASILHVSGNTIYF.

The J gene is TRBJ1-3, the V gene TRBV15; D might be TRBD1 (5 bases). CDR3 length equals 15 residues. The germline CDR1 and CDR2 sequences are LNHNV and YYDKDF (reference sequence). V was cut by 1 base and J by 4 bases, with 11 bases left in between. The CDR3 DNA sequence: TGTGCCACCAGCAGAGCCGGGACTCTAGGAAACACCATATATTTT. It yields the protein CATSRAGTLGNTIYF.

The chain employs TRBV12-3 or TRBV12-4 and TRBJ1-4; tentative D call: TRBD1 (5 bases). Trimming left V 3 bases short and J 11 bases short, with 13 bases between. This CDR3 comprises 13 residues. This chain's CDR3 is CASSLVGGGKLFF. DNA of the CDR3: TGTGCCAGCAGTTTGGTCGGGGGAGGCAAACTGTTTTTT.

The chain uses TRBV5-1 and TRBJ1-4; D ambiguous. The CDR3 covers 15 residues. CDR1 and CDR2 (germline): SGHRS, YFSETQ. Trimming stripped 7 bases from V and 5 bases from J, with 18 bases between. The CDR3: CASSISGQINEKLFF. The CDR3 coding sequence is TGCGCCAGCTCGATCTCTGGCCAGATAAATGAAAAACTGTTTTTT.

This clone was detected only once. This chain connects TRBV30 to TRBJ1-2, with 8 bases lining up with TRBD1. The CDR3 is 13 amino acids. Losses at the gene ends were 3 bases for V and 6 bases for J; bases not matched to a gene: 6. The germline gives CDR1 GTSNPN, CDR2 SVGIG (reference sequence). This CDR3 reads CAWRTGAWDGYTF. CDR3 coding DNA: TGTGCCTGGAGGACAGGGGCTTGGGATGGCTACACCTTC.

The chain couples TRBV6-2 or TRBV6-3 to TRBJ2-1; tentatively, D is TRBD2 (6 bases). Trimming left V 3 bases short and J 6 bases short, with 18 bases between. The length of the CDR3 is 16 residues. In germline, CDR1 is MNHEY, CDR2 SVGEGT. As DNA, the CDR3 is TGTGCCAGCAGTTATCGGGCGGGGCGCGTACTCAATGAGCAGTTCTTC. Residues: CASSYRAGRVLNEQFF.

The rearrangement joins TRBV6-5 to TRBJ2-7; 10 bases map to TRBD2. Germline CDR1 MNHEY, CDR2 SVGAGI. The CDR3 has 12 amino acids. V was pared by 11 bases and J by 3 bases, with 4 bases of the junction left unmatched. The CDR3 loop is CAGGTSVYEQYF. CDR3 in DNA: TGTGCCGGTGGGACTAGCGTCTACGAGCAGTACTTC.

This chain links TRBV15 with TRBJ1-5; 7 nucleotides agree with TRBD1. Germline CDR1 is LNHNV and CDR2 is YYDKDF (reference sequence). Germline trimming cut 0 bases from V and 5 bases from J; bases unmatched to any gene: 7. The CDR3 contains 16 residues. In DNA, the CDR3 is TGTGCCACCAGCAGAGAGCGGCCGGGACAGTATCAGCCCCAGCATTTT. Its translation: CATSRERPGQYQPQHF.

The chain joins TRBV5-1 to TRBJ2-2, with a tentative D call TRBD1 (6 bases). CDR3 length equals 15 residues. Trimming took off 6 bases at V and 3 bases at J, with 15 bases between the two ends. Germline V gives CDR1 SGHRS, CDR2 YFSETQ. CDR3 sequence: CASTRQDPYTGELFF. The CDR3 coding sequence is TGCGCCAGCACCCGACAGGACCCATACACCGGGGAGCTGTTTTTT.